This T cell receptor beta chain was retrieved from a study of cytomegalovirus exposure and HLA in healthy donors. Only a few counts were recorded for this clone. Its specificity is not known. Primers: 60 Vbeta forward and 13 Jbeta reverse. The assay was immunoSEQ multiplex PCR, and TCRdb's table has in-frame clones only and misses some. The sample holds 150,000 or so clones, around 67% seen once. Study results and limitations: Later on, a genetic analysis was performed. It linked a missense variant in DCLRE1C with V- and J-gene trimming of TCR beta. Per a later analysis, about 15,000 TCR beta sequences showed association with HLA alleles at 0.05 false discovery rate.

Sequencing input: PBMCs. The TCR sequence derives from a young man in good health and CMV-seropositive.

The CDR3 nucleotides read TGTGCCAGCAGCTTAGCGTGGACAGCTGGAAACACCATATATTTT. Encoded protein: CASSLAWTAGNTIYF. The V gene is TRBV7-6, the J gene TRBJ1-3; D possibly corresponds to TRBD1 (6 bases). CDR3 length: 15 amino acids. Germline assignment: CDR1 SGHVS and CDR2 FNYEAQ. The germline V and J ends were trimmed by 0 bases and 2 bases, with 8 bases remaining between them.